This T cell receptor beta chain was identified during a study of T cells in tuberculosis. V lost 4 bases and J lost 1; bases outside the gene matches: 11. Germline V CDR1 and CDR2: SGHRS, YFSETQ. CDR3 length: 19 residues. Time point of the sample: new active TB diagnosis, blood taken before or within 7 days of starting treatment. Profiling relied on immunoSEQ multiplex PCR, and the TCRdb table lists in-frame clones only, not all of them. The sample carries approximately 46,000 clones, roughly 96% recorded once. The clonotype was recovered from an adult with tuberculosis. The sample was PBMCs, taken at tuberculosis diagnosis. V usage is TRBV5-1 and J usage is TRBJ2-2; 12 nucleotides align to TRBD1. The CDR3 nucleotides are TGCGCCAGCAGCAGGACACGGGACAGGGGGCTCGGGAACACCGGGGAGCTGTTTTTT. Translating it yields CASSRTRDRGLGNTGELFF.